A selection of T cell receptor beta chains follows, all from one sample in a study of brain T cells in children with intractable seizures. Profiling relied on immunoSEQ multiplex PCR, and the TCRdb table lists in-frame clones only, not all of them. The sample contains fewer than 25,000 clones, 94% of which appear only once. Sample: peripheral blood, taken at surgery. The source of these receptors is a boy between 10 and 17 years old with focal cortical dysplasia and intractable seizures. Each CDR3 is given with its conserved first and last residue. Each record gives: J gene, D gene, V gene, clone size, CDR3 protein. D genes are given only for firm matches. Where a row states a size, it is once, few, many or the class of an expanded clone; other rows omit it.

TRBJ2-1,NA,TRBV19,NA,CAGVGNEQFF
TRBJ1-1,NA,TRBV28,NA,CASSFRGGTEAFF
TRBJ1-6,NA,TRBV12-5,NA,CASGLVQPGKRNSPLHF
TRBJ1-1,NA,TRBV13,NA,CASSPRGTEAFF
TRBJ2-7,NA,TRBV28,NA,CASSLTGGYEQYF
TRBJ1-3,NA,TRBV6-2/TRBV6-3,NA,CASSYGNTIYF
TRBJ2-1,TRBD2,TRBV29-1,NA,CSARVGGLNNEQFF
TRBJ2-4,NA,TRBV4-1,once,CASSQILSNIQYF
TRBJ2-1,TRBD2,TRBV9,NA,CASSVGGSGDNEQFF
TRBJ1-3,NA,TRBV28,NA,CASRQGSSGNTIYF
TRBJ2-6,NA,TRBV13,NA,CASSSRYTGMEFSGANVLTF
TRBJ2-3,NA,TRBV24-1,NA,CATTSPWADTQYF
TRBJ2-7,NA,TRBV10-3,NA,CAIKNDGDAYEQYF
TRBJ1-5,NA,TRBV7-3,NA,CASSEFRGQPQHF
TRBJ2-5,NA,TRBV9,NA,CASSAGNQETQYF
TRBJ2-1,TRBD2,TRBV7-8,NA,CASSLAGGINEQFF
TRBJ1-1,NA,TRBV4-1,NA,CASSQVGVGGTEAFF
TRBJ2-1,NA,TRBV27,NA,CASSPFPGSYNEQFF
TRBJ2-3,TRBD2,TRBV9,once,CASSATSGVSDTQYF
TRBJ2-7,NA,TRBV5-1,NA,CASSLGHAYYEQYF
TRBJ1-2,NA,TRBV11-2,NA,CASMRQNNYGYTF
TRBJ2-7,TRBD2,TRBV5-1,NA,CASSTSGGYNEQYF